Presented here are 28 T cell receptor beta chains from one specimen sequenced in a study of blood T cell repertoires in COVID-19. Profiled with immunoSEQ multiplex PCR; TCRdb holds only in-frame clones, not every one. Among 270,000 or so clones listed, roughly 81% were seen once. Sequencing was performed on PBMCs or T cells enriched from blood (not recorded which). These receptors all come from a woman in her forties or fifties who had been exposed to COVID-19.

The rearrangement uses TRBV11-2 and TRBJ2-7, with D tentatively TRBD1 (6 bases). This CDR3 contains 11 residues. Trimming took off 5 bases at V and 7 bases at J, with 9 bases between the two ends. Germline V gene data show CDR1 as SGHAT and CDR2 as FQNNGV. CDR3 DNA sequence: TGTGCCAGCAGCGAAGGGGGAGAGCAGTACTTC. Translating gives CASSEGGEQYF.

Here the CDR3 DNA reads TGCAGCGTTCGGGACAGGGTGGCAGATACGCAGTATTTT. Amino acids: CSVRDRVADTQYF. The chain uses TRBV29-1 and TRBJ2-3; 9 nucleotides line up with TRBD1. This CDR3 is built from 13 residues. The V gene's germline CDR1 is SQVTM and CDR2 ANQGSEA. J gave up 4 bases and V 5 bases, and 4 bases lay outside the gene matches.

V usage is TRBV5-6 and J usage is TRBJ1-1; no firm D call. The CDR3 has 15 residues. Germline V gene lookup returns CDR1 SGHDT and CDR2 YYEEEE. Trimming removed 0 bases at V and 5 bases at J, with 14 bases between. The CDR3 region is CASSLESVLRTEAFF. The CDR3 DNA sequence: TGTGCCAGCAGCTTGGAGTCAGTCCTGAGGACTGAAGCTTTCTTT.

The chain recombines TRBV9 with TRBJ1-4, with TRBD1 identical over 11 bases. The V gene's germline CDR1 is SGDLS and CDR2 YYNGEE. Unmatched junction bases numbered 4, after V lost 4 bases and J lost 5 bases. The CDR3 extends over 15 amino acids. CDR3 sequence reads: CASSSGTGGNEKLFF. CDR3 nucleotides: TGTGCCAGCAGCTCGGGGACAGGGGGAAATGAAAAACTGTTTTTT. Supplemented by reference TRBV9 and TRBJ1-4, the full variable domain reads DSGVTQTPKHLITATGQRVTLRCSPRSGDLSVYWYQQSLDQGLQFLIQYYNGEERAKGNILERFSAQQFPDLHSELNLSSLELGDSALYFCASSSGTGGNEKLFFGSGTQLSVL.

The V gene is TRBV5-5, the J gene TRBJ1-1; D is undetermined. CDR3 size: 13 residues. Germline CDR1 reads SGHKS; CDR2 reads YYEKEE (reference sequence). With 1 base removed from V and 2 bases from J, the gap between germline ends came to 6 bases. CDR3: CASSLSRNTEAFF. For the CDR3, the DNA is TGTGCCAGCAGCTTGTCGCGCAACACTGAAGCTTTCTTT.

This clone has only a few counts. This chain joins TRBV7-9 and TRBJ1-2; maybe TRBD1 (6 bases). CDR1 and CDR2 from the germline V gene are SEHNR and FQNEAQ (reference sequence). V lost 5 bases to trimming and J lost 6 bases, with 16 bases between them. The CDR3 length is 14 residues. In nucleotides, the CDR3 is TGTGCCAGCAGCCCACGACAGGTCACGGATGGCTACACCTTC. Its translation: CASSPRQVTDGYTF.

This clone is a singleton in its sample. This chain links TRBV12-3 or TRBV12-4 with TRBJ2-7; 8 nucleotides agree with TRBD2. The CDR3 consists of 13 residues. J was trimmed by 6 bases and V by 6 bases; bases with no gene match: 7. The CDR3 DNA follows: TGTGCCAGCAGGTACGACCGGGAGGGCGAGCAGTACTTC. It codes for CASRYDREGEQYF.

The chain joins TRBV5-1 to TRBJ1-2; 12 bases line up with TRBD1. CDR1 SGHRS and CDR2 YFSETQ come from the germline V gene. The CDR3 contains 15 residues. V dropped 4 bases and J dropped 6; count of bases not matched to a gene: 7. The CDR3 loop is CASSTAGTGGDGYTF. The CDR3 DNA reads TGCGCCAGCAGCACAGCCGGGACAGGGGGCGATGGCTACACCTTC. The full variable domain, completed using reference TRBV5-1 and TRBJ1-2, is KAGVTQTPRYLIKTRGQQVTLSCSPISGHRSVSWYQQTPGQGLQFLFEYFSETQRNKGNFPGRFSGRQFSNSRSEMNVSTLELGDSALYLCASSTAGTGGDGYTFGSGTRLTVV.

Concerning this clone itself: This same CDR3 is encoded by further DNA sequences in the sample. CDR3 nucleotide sequence: TGTGCCAGCAGTTTACAGGGAGGATCCTACAATGAGCAGTTCTTC. Its translation is CASSLQGGSYNEQFF. V and J are TRBV28 and TRBJ2-1; tentatively, D is TRBD2 (6 bases). Germline CDR1 MDHEN, CDR2 SYDVKM. Trimming left V 2 bases short and J 1 base short, with 9 bases between. This CDR3 is 15 amino acids long.

This chain uses TRBV7-2 with TRBJ2-2, with 12 bases identical to TRBD2. The germline V gene encodes CDR1 SGHTA and CDR2 FQGNSA. V lost 5 bases to trimming and J lost 8 bases; unmatched junction nucleotides: 9. The CDR3 spans 16 residues. As DNA, the CDR3 is TGTGCCAGCAGCCCGCTTGTACTAGCGGGGGGAGGGGAGCTGTTTTTT. It is translated as CASSPLVLAGGGELFF.

V is TRBV7-6 and J is TRBJ2-6; a weak D match, TRBD1 (6 bases). With 1 base removed from V and 4 bases from J, the gap between germline ends came to 11 bases. This CDR3 is built from 16 residues. The germline gives CDR1 SGHVS, CDR2 FNYEAQ. CDR3 bases: TGTGCCAGCAGCTTAGTGTCAGGGGTGGGGGCCAACGTCCTGACTTTC. Its protein is CASSLVSGVGANVLTF.

The V gene is TRBV25-1, the J gene TRBJ2-5; TRBD1 agrees at 11 bases. V trimming: 9 bases; J trimming: 4 bases; junction bases outside the gene matches: 7. The CDR3 contains 14 residues. Germline assignment: CDR1 MGHDK and CDR2 SYGVNS. The CDR3 loop is CASTGTGGLETQYF. CDR3 DNA: TGTGCCAGTACCGGGACAGGGGGGTTAGAGACCCAGTACTTC.

The chain's CDR3 is CASSPPTENIQYF. In nucleotides, the CDR3 is TGTGCCAGCAGCCCCCCGACAGAAAACATTCAGTACTTC. The chain has TRBV6-2 or TRBV6-3 and TRBJ2-4; perhaps TRBD1 as D (5 bases). V lost 6 bases to trimming and J lost 5 bases, with 11 bases between them. Germline loops: CDR1 MNHEY, CDR2 SVGEGT. This CDR3 is 13 amino acids long.

This clone was counted only a few times. The genes are TRBV19 and TRBJ1-3, with TRBD1 identical over 8 bases. The CDR3 runs 16 residues. J gave up 7 bases and V 4 bases, and 12 bases lay outside the gene matches. From germline, CDR1 is LNHDA and CDR2 SQIVND (reference sequence). The CDR3 protein is CASSRPEDRGSNTIYF. The CDR3 coding sequence is TGTGCCAGTAGTAGGCCCGAAGACAGGGGATCCAACACCATATATTTT. Supplemented by reference TRBV19 and TRBJ1-3, the full variable domain reads DGGITQSPKYLFRKEGQNVTLSCEQNLNHDAMYWYRQDPGQGLRLIYYSQIVNDFQKGDIAEGYSVSREKKESFPLTVTSAQKNPTAFYLCASSRPEDRGSNTIYFGEGSWLTVV.

The chain has TRBV12-3 or TRBV12-4 and TRBJ1-2, with TRBD1 identical over 9 bases. J lost 6 bases, V lost 5 bases, and 4 bases had no gene match. This CDR3 has 13 residues. The DNA for the CDR3 is TGTGCCAGCAGTCCCCGGACAGGGGATGGCTACACCTTC. As protein: CASSPRTGDGYTF.

The chain combines TRBV10-2 with TRBJ2-7; 7 nucleotides line up with TRBD1. Unmatched junction bases numbered 3, after V lost 4 bases and J lost 3 bases. Germline CDR1 is WSHSY and CDR2 is SAAADI. The CDR3 sequence is 13 residues long. The CDR3 spells CASSASGGYEQYF. CDR3 DNA sequence: TGCGCCAGCAGTGCTTCAGGGGGCTACGAGCAGTACTTC.

V is TRBV6-5 and J is TRBJ2-5, with D perhaps matching TRBD2 (7 bases). V was trimmed by 8 bases and J by 5 bases, leaving 18 bases between them. CDR3 size: 14 residues. Germline-derived CDR1 and CDR2 are MNHEY and SVGAGI. CDR3 DNA: TGTGCCAGCGAAGAGGGGGGGCCCTGGGAGACCCAGTACTTC. Its translation is CASEEGGPWETQYF.

This chain's CDR3 is CASLTRGGTGLEEQFF. The CDR3 DNA is TGTGCTAGTTTGACCCGCGGCGGGACGGGGCTAGAAGAGCAGTTCTTC. The rearrangement uses TRBV12-5 and TRBJ2-1; TRBD2 might be the D (6 bases). With 8 bases removed from V and 10 bases from J, the gap between germline ends came to 27 bases. The germline V gene encodes CDR1 LGHNT and CDR2 FRNRAP. The CDR3 runs 16 residues.

The CDR3 coding sequence is TGTGCCAGCAGCCAGAGGGGATTTGGGGCAGGGGAGCGTGGAGATCAGCCCCAGCATTTT. Translating gives CASSQRGFGAGERGDQPQHF. The rearrangement joins TRBV21-1 to TRBJ1-5; TRBD1 reflects the table's D call only, with no check against the DNA. TRBV21-1 is a pseudogene locus. The CDR3 extends over 20 amino acids.

This clone occurred once. The chain links TRBV7-2 to TRBJ1-2; 7 bases align to TRBD1. This CDR3 is 15 amino acids long. Unmatched junction bases numbered 10, after V lost 2 bases and J lost 7 bases. The germline CDR1 and CDR2 sequences are SGHTA and FQGNSA. CDR3 sequence reads: CASSLRGGFLGGYTF. Written as DNA, the CDR3 is TGTGCCAGCAGCTTAAGAGGGGGCTTTCTTGGTGGCTACACCTTC.

This sequence joins TRBV28 and TRBJ2-3; 8 positions agree with TRBD1. V lost 4 bases to trimming and J lost 5 bases; unmatched junction nucleotides: 8. This CDR3 is 15 amino acids long. CDR1 MDHEN and CDR2 SYDVKM come from the germline V gene. CDR3 DNA sequence: TGTGCCAGCAGTTCTCCCAGGGGGCCCATAGATACGCAGTATTTT. Its protein is CASSSPRGPIDTQYF.

The chain uses TRBV27 and TRBJ1-5; D may be TRBD1 (5 bases). V shed 3 bases and J shed 0 bases, with 15 bases lying between them. This CDR3 spans 17 amino acids. The germline CDR1 and CDR2 sequences are MNHEY and SMNVEV (reference sequence). The CDR3 spells CASSFRTPFYSNQPQHF. For the CDR3, the DNA is TGTGCCAGCAGTTTTCGGACACCCTTTTATAGCAATCAGCCCCAGCATTTT.

This rearrangement joins TRBV2 to TRBJ2-5, with TRBD2 matching 12 bases. Germline assignment: CDR1 SNHLY and CDR2 FYNNEI. J was trimmed by 5 bases and V by 3 bases; bases with no gene match: 13. The CDR3 runs 18 residues. This CDR3 is CASSDPRPSGGASETQYF. DNA for the CDR3: TGTGCCAGCAGTGACCCGCGCCCTAGCGGGGGGGCATCGGAGACCCAGTACTTC. The entire variable domain, with the rest obtained from reference TRBV2 and TRBJ2-5, is as follows: EPEVTQTPSHQVTQMGQEVILRCVPISNHLYFYWYRQILGQKVEFLVSFYNNEISEKSEIFDDQFSVERPDGSNFTLKIRSTKLEDSAMYFCASSDPRPSGGASETQYFGPGTRLLVL.

V gene TRBV18 combines with J gene TRBJ1-1; TRBD1 matches 11 bases. V lost 5 bases and J lost 4; bases outside the gene matches: 9. Germline V CDR1 and CDR2: KGHSH, LQKENI. The CDR3 is 16 residues long. CDR3 DNA sequence: TGTGCCAGCTCAAATTATCGGGACAGGGGGGCCACTGAAGCTTTCTTT. Its protein is CASSNYRDRGATEAFF.

This clone was detected once. The V call is TRBV28, the J call TRBJ1-3; D not certain. The CDR3 has 13 amino acids. Per the germline V gene, CDR1 is MDHEN and CDR2 is SYDVKM. Trimming took off 8 bases at V and 2 bases at J, with 10 bases between the two ends. The CDR3 loop is CASEGRPGNTIYF. The DNA of the CDR3 is TGTGCCAGCGAGGGCAGACCTGGAAACACCATATATTTT.

In DNA, the CDR3 is TGTGCCAGCAGCCCCGGGGGGGCGACAGATACGCAGTATTTT. The encoded protein is CASSPGGATDTQYF. The V gene is TRBV7-9, the J gene TRBJ2-3; 8 bases agree with TRBD2. Germline CDR1 SEHNR, CDR2 FQNEAQ (reference sequence). This CDR3 is built from 14 residues. Trimming at V came to 5 bases and at J to 3 bases, leaving 4 bases not matched to a gene.

V is TRBV10-3 and J is TRBJ2-2; 11 bases agree with TRBD2. Looked up from germline, CDR1 is ENHRY and CDR2 is SYGVKD. This CDR3 has 16 residues. Trimming took 5 bases from V and 3 from J; bases not matched to a gene: 5. This chain's CDR3 is CAISLAGGPDTGELFF. The DNA of the CDR3 is TGTGCCATCAGTTTAGCGGGGGGGCCGGACACCGGGGAGCTGTTTTTT.

The chain links TRBV11-2 to TRBJ1-1; D is possibly TRBD1 (5 bases). V dropped 2 bases and J dropped 0 bases, with 13 bases sitting between them. Looked up from germline, CDR1 is SGHAT and CDR2 is FQNNGV. CDR3 length: 16 residues. CDR3 in DNA: TGTGCCAGCAGCTTAATGCCCCAGGGCCTGAACACTGAAGCTTTCTTT. Translation: CASSLMPQGLNTEAFF.